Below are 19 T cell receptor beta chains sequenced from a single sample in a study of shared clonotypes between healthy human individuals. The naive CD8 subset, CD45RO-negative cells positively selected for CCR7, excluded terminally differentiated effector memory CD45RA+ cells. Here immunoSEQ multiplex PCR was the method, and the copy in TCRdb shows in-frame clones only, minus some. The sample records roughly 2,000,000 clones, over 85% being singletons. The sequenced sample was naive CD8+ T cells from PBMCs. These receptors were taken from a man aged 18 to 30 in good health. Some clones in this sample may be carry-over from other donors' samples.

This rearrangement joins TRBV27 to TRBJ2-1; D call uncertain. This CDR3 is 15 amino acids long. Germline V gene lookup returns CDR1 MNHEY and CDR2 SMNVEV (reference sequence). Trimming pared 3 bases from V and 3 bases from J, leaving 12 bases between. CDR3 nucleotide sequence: TGTGCCAGCAGTTTGGGTGGGTCCCGCTACAATGAGCAGTTCTTC. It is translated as CASSLGGSRYNEQFF.

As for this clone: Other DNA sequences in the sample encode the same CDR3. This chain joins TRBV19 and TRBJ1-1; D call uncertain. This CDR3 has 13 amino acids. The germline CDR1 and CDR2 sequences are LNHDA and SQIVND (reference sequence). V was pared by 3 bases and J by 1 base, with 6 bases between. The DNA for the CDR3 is TGTGCCAGTAGTATTTCAAAGAACACTGAAGCTTTCTTT. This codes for CASSISKNTEAFF.

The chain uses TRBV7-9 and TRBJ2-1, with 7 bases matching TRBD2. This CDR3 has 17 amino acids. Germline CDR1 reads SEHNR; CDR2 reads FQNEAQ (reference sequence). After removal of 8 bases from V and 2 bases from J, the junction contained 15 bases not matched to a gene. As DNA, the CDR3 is TGTGCCAGCGATATAGAGGGAGGGCCTCGCCCCTACAATGAGCAGTTCTTC. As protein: CASDIEGGPRPYNEQFF. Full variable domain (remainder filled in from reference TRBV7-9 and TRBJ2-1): DTGVSQNPRHKITKRGQNVTFRCDPISEHNRLYWYRQTLGQGPEFLTYFQNEAQLEKSRLLSDRFSAERPKGSFSTLEIQRTEQGDSAMYLCASDIEGGPRPYNEQFFGPGTRLTVL.

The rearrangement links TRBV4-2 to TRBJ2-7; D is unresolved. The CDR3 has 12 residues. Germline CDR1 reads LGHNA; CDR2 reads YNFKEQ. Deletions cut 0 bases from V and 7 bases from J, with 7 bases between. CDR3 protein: CASSQDLREQYF. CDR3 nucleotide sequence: TGTGCCAGCAGCCAAGATCTTAGGGAGCAGTACTTC.

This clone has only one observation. The CDR3 is CASSLSGAGASYEQYF. The CDR3 DNA follows: TGTGCCAGCAGTTTATCGGGTGCGGGAGCTTCTTACGAGCAGTACTTC. This sequence joins TRBV27 and TRBJ2-7, with TRBD2 matching 7 bases. V lost 0 bases and J lost 4; bases outside the gene matches: 9. CDR3 length: 16 amino acids. CDR1 and CDR2 from the germline V gene are MNHEY and SMNVEV (reference sequence).

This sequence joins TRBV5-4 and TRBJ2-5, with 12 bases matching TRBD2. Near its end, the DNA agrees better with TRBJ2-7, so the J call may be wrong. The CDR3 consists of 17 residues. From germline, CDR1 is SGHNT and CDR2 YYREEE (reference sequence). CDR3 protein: CASSGRGLAGESYEQYF. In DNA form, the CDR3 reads TGTGCCAGCAGCGGCCGGGGACTAGCGGGTGAGTCCTACGAGCAGTACTTC.

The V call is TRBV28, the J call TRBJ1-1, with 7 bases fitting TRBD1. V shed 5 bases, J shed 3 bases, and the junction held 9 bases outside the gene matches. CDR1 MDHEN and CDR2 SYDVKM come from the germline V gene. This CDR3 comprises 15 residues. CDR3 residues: CASSPGQVEDTEAFF. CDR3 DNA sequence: TGTGCCAGCAGTCCCGGACAGGTCGAGGACACTGAAGCTTTCTTT.

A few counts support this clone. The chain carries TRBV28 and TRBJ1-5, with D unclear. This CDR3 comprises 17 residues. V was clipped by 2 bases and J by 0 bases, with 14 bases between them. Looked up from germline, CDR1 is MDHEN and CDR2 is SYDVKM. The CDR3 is CASSLLETGISNQPQHF. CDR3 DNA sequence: TGTGCCAGCAGTTTACTTGAAACGGGGATTAGCAATCAGCCCCAGCATTTT.

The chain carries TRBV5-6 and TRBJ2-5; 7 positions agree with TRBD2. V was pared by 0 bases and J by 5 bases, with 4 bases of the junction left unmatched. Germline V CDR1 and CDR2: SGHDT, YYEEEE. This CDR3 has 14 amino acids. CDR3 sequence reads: CASSLGEGLETQYF. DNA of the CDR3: TGTGCCAGCAGCTTGGGGGAGGGCCTGGAGACCCAGTACTTC. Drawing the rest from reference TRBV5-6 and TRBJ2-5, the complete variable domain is DAGVTQSPTHLIKTRGQQVTLRCSPKSGHDTVSWYQQALGQGPQFIFQYYEEEERQRGNFPDRFSGHQFPNYSSELNVNALLLGDSALYLCASSLGEGLETQYFGPGTRLLVL.

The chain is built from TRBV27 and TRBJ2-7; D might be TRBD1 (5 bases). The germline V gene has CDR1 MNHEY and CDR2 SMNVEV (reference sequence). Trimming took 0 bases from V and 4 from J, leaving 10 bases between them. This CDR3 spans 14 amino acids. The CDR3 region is CASSLSRKGYEQYF. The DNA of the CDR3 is TGTGCCAGCAGTTTATCGCGGAAGGGGTACGAGCAGTACTTC.

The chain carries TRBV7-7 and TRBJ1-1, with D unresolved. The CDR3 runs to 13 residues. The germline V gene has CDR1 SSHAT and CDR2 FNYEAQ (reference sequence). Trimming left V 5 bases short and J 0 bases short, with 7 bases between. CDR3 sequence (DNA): TGTGCCAGCAGCAACTCCGTGAACACTGAAGCTTTCTTT. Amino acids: CASSNSVNTEAFF. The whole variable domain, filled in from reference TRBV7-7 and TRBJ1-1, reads GAGVSQSPRYKVTKRGQDVTLRCDPISSHATLYWYQQALGQGPEFLTYFNYEAQPDKSGLPSDRFSAERPEGSISTLTIQRTEQRDSAMYRCASSNSVNTEAFFGQGTRLTVV.

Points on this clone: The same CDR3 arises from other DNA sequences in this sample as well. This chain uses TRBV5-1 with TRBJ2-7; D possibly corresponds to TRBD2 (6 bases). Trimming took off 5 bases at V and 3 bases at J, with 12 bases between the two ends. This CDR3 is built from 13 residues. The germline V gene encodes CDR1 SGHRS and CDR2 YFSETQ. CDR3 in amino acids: CASSEAGSYEQYF. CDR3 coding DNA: TGCGCCAGCAGTGAGGCGGGGAGCTACGAGCAGTACTTC.

The CDR3, as DNA: TGTGCCAGCAGCCGGGGGGTAGCGACCTCCTACGAGCAGTACTTC. Amino acid sequence: CASSRGVATSYEQYF. The V gene is TRBV9, the J gene TRBJ2-7; TRBD2 matches 7 bases. The germline CDR1 and CDR2 sequences are SGDLS and YYNGEE. This CDR3 comprises 15 residues. The junction had 7 bases not matched to a gene; V was cut back by 4 bases and J by 0 bases.

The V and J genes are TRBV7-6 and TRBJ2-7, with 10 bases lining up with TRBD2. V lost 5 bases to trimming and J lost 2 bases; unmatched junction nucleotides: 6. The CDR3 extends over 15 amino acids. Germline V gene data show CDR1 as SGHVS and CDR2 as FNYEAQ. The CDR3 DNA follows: TGTGCCAGCAGCGCCCTAGCGGGAGACACCTACGAGCAGTACTTC. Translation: CASSALAGDTYEQYF.

In DNA, the CDR3 is TGTGCCAGCAGCTTAATAGGCAATGAGCAGTTCTTC. Translating gives CASSLIGNEQFF. V gene TRBV7-2 combines with J gene TRBJ2-1, with unresolved D. The CDR3 totals 12 residues. V lost 2 bases to trimming and J lost 6 bases, with 5 bases between them. The germline gives CDR1 SGHTA, CDR2 FQGNSA.

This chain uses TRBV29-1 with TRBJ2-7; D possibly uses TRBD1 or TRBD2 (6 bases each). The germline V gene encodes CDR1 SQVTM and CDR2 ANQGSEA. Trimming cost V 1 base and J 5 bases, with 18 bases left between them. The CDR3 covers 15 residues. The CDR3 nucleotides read TGCAGCGTTGAAGGGGACTCCGTTTGGGGGCACGAGCAGTACTTC. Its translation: CSVEGDSVWGHEQYF.

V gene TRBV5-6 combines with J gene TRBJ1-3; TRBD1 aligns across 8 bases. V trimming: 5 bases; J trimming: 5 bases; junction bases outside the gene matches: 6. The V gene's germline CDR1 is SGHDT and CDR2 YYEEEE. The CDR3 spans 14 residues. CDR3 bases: TGTGCCAGCAGTCCCGGGACAGGAAGAAACACCATATATTTT. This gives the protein CASSPGTGRNTIYF.

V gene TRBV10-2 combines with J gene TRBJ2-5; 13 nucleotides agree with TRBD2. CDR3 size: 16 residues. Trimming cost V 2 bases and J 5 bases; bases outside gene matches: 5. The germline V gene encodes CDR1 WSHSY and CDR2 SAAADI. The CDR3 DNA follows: TGCGCCAGCAGTGAGAGGACTAGCGGGAGAAAGGAGACCCAGTACTTC. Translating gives CASSERTSGRKETQYF.

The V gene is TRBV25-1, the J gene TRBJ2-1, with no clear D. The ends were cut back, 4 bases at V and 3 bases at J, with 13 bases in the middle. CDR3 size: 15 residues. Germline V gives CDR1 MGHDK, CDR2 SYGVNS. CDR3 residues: CASSASRLDYNEQFF. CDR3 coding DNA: TGTGCCAGCAGTGCCAGTCGACTCGACTACAATGAGCAGTTCTTC. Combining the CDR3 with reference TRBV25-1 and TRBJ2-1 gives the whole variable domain EADIYQTPRYLVIGTGKKITLECSQTMGHDKMYWYQQDPGMELHLIHYSYGVNSTEKGDLSSESTVSRIRTEHFPLTLESARPSHTSQYLCASSASRLDYNEQFFGPGTRLTVL.